In this sample, the clone carrying this T cell receptor (beta chain) turned up a few times. Its antigen is still unknown. The data stem from a study of identical twins. General study points: Cross-sectional statistical analysis was relied on for the conclusions, without the same donors being followed. Twin sharing of out-of-frame TCR alpha was underestimated by models in monozygotic pairs.

Losses at the gene ends were 4 bases for V and 6 bases for J; bases not matched to a gene: 9. The CDR3 runs to 17 residues. From germline, CDR1 is SGDLS and CDR2 YYNGEE. A universal primer site was added by template switching, and unique molecular identifiers were carried by the cDNA. TCRdb re-called the 5' RACE reads with MiXCR, one entry per CDR3 protein. The sample has more than 350,000 distinct CDR3 sequences; 9% are singletons. This receptor was taken from a woman aged 45-65 years in good health. Input material: naive T cells sorted from blood. The rearrangement uses TRBV9 and TRBJ2-1; 14 bases are a match to TRBD2. The CDR3 DNA reads as TGTGCCAGCAGCCCCCTGGGGACTAGCGGGAGTCGCAATGAGCAGTTCTTC. It codes for CASSPLGTSGSRNEQFF.